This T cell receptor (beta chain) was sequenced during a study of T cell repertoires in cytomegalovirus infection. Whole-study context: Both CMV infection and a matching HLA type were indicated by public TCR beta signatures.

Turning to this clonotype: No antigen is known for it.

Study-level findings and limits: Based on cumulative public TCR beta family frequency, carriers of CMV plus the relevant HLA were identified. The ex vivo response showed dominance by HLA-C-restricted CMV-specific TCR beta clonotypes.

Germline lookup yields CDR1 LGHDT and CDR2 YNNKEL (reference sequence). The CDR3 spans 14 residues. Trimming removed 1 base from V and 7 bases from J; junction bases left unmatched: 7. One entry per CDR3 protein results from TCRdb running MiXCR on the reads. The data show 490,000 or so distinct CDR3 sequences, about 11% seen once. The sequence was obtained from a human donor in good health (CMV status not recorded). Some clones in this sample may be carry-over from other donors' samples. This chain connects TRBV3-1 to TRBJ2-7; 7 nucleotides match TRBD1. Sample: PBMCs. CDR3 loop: CASSQADRAREQYF. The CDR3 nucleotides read TGTGCCAGCAGCCAAGCCGACAGGGCCAGGGAGCAGTACTTC.